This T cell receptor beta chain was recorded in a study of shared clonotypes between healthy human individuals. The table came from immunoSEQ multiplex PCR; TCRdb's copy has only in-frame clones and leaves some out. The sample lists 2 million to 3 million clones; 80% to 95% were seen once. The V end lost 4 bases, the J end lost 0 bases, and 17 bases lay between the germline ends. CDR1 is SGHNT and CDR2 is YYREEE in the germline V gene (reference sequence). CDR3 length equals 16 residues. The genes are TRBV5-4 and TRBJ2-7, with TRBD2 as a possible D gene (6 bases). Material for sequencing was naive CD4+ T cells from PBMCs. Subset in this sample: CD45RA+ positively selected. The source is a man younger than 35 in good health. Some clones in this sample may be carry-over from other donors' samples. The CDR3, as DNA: TGTGCCAGCAGCCCCCCTGGCGGGCGGGGCTCCTACGAGCAGTACTTC. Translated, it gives CASSPPGGRGSYEQYF.